A selection of T cell receptor beta chains follows, all from one sample in a study of cytomegalovirus exposure and HLA in healthy donors. Profiling relied on immunoSEQ multiplex PCR, and the TCRdb table lists in-frame clones only, not all of them. The table has roughly 180,000 clones, just under 80% seen once. The specimen sequenced was PBMCs. The receptors here all came from a woman aged 25 to 45 in good health and CMV-seronegative. Each CDR3 is given with its conserved first and last residue. The order of the fields is V gene, J gene, clone size, CDR3 protein. Rows may omit the clone size; those that give it use once, few, many or a size class.

TRBV6-5	TRBJ1-1	-	CASSWTGRLTEAFF
TRBV23-1	TRBJ2-1	-	CASSPGDRGYNEQFF
TRBV4-1	TRBJ1-1	few	CASSQVGGAGVTEAFF
TRBV15	TRBJ2-5	-	CATSRDIMGATSGRGETQYF
TRBV2	TRBJ1-1	few	CASSEWGVDTEAFF
TRBV6-6	TRBJ1-5	-	CASSRQGDDNQPQHF
TRBV5-6	TRBJ2-3	-	CASSLTTSGGDTQYF
TRBV19	TRBJ2-5	-	CASSIRTVGETQYF
TRBV6-4	TRBJ2-3	-	CASSPAGGADTQYF
TRBV19	TRBJ1-2	-	CARQGAIPLGYTF
TRBV6-5	TRBJ1-1	-	CASSIQGTEAFF
TRBV5-1	TRBJ2-3	-	CASPRGREGSTQYF
TRBV2	-	-	CASNPTGGEYEQYF
TRBV5-5	TRBJ1-1	once	CASSLGSSLAGAFF
TRBV19	TRBJ2-3	-	CASSPEGIPDTQYF
TRBV6-4	TRBJ2-3	-	CASSDSGGGGGTDTQYF
TRBV7-2	TRBJ1-2	few	CASSVGGHYGYTF
TRBV5-6	TRBJ2-7	few	CASSFDRGRAYEQYF
TRBV5-1	TRBJ2-5	-	CASSLAGETQYF
TRBV11-2	TRBJ2-7	-	CASSLTGLREQYF
TRBV7-9	TRBJ2-7	-	CASSSGDGSPYEQYF
TRBV5-1	TRBJ1-2	-	CASSSHRGESNYGYTF
TRBV5-1	TRBJ2-5	-	CASSLGGIRHEETQYF
TRBV7-6	TRBJ2-1	-	CASSPVGGAYNEQFF
TRBV5-1	TRBJ1-4	-	CASSSDSYNEKLFF
TRBV10-3	TRBJ2-2	few	CAISDEENTGELFF
TRBV10-3	TRBJ2-1	few	CAISESLGGPYSYNEQFF
TRBV6-6	TRBJ2-2	few	CASSWATGELFF
TRBV27	TRBJ2-7	-	CASSSETWPYEQYF
TRBV5-6	TRBJ1-6	few	CASSLGETGVPLHF
TRBV30	TRBJ1-1	-	CAWSRGQAHLNTEAFF
TRBV30	TRBJ2-1	-	CAWSVRIGPVEGSEQFF
TRBV6-6	TRBJ2-5	-	CASSSRDRGETQYF
TRBV30	TRBJ1-1	few	CAWSVQGATEAFF
TRBV9	TRBJ2-3	-	CASSNRAGGNTDTQYF
TRBV9	TRBJ1-1	-	CASSVIGVNTEAFF
TRBV19	TRBJ1-6	-	CASSILARGDNSPLHF
TRBV15	TRBJ2-7	-	CANIDGTGLNEQYF
TRBV19	TRBJ2-3	-	CASTSTGQYTDTQYF
TRBV2	TRBJ2-3	few	CASTRDTQYF
TRBV2	TRBJ2-1	-	CASSGSLFNEQFF
TRBV19	TRBJ2-7	-	CASRGRSYEQYF
TRBV7-9	TRBJ1-1	-	CASSLRALRDRGTEAFF
TRBV7-8	TRBJ2-3	-	CASSAQSPDWLADTQYF
TRBV2	TRBJ1-4	-	CASRPPGQEGEKLFF
TRBV6-5	TRBJ1-2	-	CASSYSQQGIGYTF
TRBV7-3	TRBJ2-2	-	CASSTPGTGATGELFF
TRBV4-1	TRBJ1-2	-	CASSEGPGGNYGYTF
TRBV5-5	TRBJ2-2	few	CASSLGRGEWTGELFF
TRBV4-1	TRBJ2-7	-	CASSQDDVGQGVKQYF
TRBV14	TRBJ2-6	-	CASSQVSGANVLTF
TRBV19	TRBJ1-2	-	CASSPTGVSAYGYTF